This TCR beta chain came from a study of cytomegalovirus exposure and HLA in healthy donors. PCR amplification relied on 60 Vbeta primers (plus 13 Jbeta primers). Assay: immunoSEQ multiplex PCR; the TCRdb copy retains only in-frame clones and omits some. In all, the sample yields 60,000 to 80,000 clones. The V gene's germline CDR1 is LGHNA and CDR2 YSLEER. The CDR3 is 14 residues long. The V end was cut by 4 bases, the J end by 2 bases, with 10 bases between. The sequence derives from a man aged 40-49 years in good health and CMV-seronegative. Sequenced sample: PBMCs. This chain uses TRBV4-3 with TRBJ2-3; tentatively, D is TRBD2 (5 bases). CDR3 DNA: TGCGCCAGCAGCCGCGGGTATACCACAGATACGCAGTATTTT. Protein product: CASSRGYTTDTQYF.